The T cell receptor (beta chain) under discussion was sequenced for a study of T cell repertoires in cytomegalovirus infection (dated by TCRdb to about 2019). With regard to the full study: Donor HLA type was relevant to the analysis, as public TCR beta signatures indicated carriage of CMV infection together with the matching HLA type. Study-level results and caveats: The ex vivo response was dominated by HLA-C-restricted CMV-specific TCR beta clonotypes, which also provided the single most frequent clonotype in two of eight donors. In both this cohort and an independent cohort of 350 to 400 donors, the cumulative frequency of public TCR beta family members distinguished carriers of CMV infection plus the relevant HLA type.

Based on the germline V gene, the CDR1 and CDR2 sequences are SGHDT and YYEEEE. V ends up 7 bases short and J 4 bases short, with an unmatched junction base count of 8. The CDR3, from cysteine to phenylalanine, totals 13 residues. Only the CDR3 part of the read is kept: 39 bases, read in frame from the first base. Sequencing was performed on an Illumina HiSeq 1500. TCRdb reworked the public reads: Q25 trimming with fastp, MiXCR clone assembly, productive beta chains retained. Every CDR3 protein is listed once, alongside the most common genes and DNA of its rows. A total of approximately 400,000 distinct CDR3 sequences appear in this sample, roughly 30% of them only once. The ten largest make up around 15% of the sample. Details on this clonotype: Its antigen remains unidentified. Base qualities were left out, and no much larger clone turns up one base away.

This sequence originates from a human donor in good health (CMV status not recorded). Some clones in this sample may be carry-over from other donors' samples. Recombination connected TRBV5-6 to TRBJ2-7; 7 bases in between match TRBD1. Sequenced input: PBMCs. The CDR3: CASRRQGVYEQYF. The DNA is as follows: TGTGCCAGCCGAAGACAGGGAGTATACGAGCAGTACTTC.